The 29 T cell receptor beta chains below were found in one sample sequenced in a study of blood T cell repertoires in COVID-19. Sequenced by immunoSEQ multiplex PCR; TCRdb stores in-frame clones only, minus some. The repertoire holds 120,000 or so clones, with about four fifths as singletons. What was sequenced was peripheral blood. Source of these receptors: a man aged 55 to 69 with active or convalescent COVID-19.

The chain has TRBV19 and TRBJ2-3, with D possibly being TRBD2 (6 bases). V lost 5 bases and J lost 2, with 14 bases in between. The CDR3 sequence is 15 residues long. Germline assignment: CDR1 LNHDA and CDR2 SQIVND (reference sequence). The CDR3 DNA sequence: TGTGCCAGTAGTCTTAGCGGTTGGGACACAGATACGCAGTATTTT. Protein sequence: CASSLSGWDTDTQYF.

This clone was observed a handful of times. V is TRBV7-9 and J is TRBJ2-7; D remains unclear. V lost 6 bases and J 3 bases, leaving 15 bases between the germline ends. This CDR3 region has 14 residues. Per germline, CDR1 SEHNR and CDR2 FQNEAQ (reference sequence). The CDR3 region is CASRIDGNSYEQYF. The CDR3 coding sequence is TGTGCCAGCAGAATTGACGGAAACAGCTACGAGCAGTACTTC.

The chain carries TRBV12-3 or TRBV12-4 and TRBJ1-1, with D hard to call. Trimming took off 3 bases at V and 5 bases at J, with 10 bases between the two ends. The CDR3 is 13 amino acids. Here the CDR3 DNA reads TGTGCCAGCAGTTTGAACAGCGGGACTGAAGCTTTCTTT. It encodes CASSLNSGTEAFF.

V and J are TRBV29-1 and TRBJ1-2; TRBD1 might be the D (5 bases). Trimming left V 5 bases short and J 1 base short, with 17 bases between. Germline V lookup: CDR1 SQVTM, CDR2 ANQGSEA. The CDR3 totals 15 residues. CDR3 loop: CSVPVQGALNYGYTF. The CDR3 DNA follows: TGCAGCGTTCCGGTCCAGGGCGCCCTTAACTATGGCTACACCTTC.

The rearrangement joins TRBV6-5 to TRBJ2-1; D is ambiguous. The V gene lost 0 bases and the J gene lost 8 bases, with 5 bases spanning the gap. Germline V CDR1 and CDR2: MNHEY, SVGAGI. The CDR3 spans 12 residues. The CDR3 protein is CASSYSRYEQFF. As DNA, the CDR3 is TGTGCCAGCAGTTACTCGAGATATGAGCAGTTCTTC.

The chain employs TRBV7-2 and TRBJ2-1; the D gene is possibly TRBD1 (6 bases). The germline gives CDR1 SGHTA, CDR2 FQGNSA. Trimming took off 4 bases at V and 2 bases at J, with 6 bases between the two ends. The CDR3 totals 13 residues. CDR3 loop: CASSWTAYNEQFF. The CDR3 DNA sequence: TGTGCCAGCAGCTGGACAGCCTACAATGAGCAGTTCTTC.

This chain connects TRBV5-1 to TRBJ2-2, with a weak D call TRBD1 (5 bases). Germline CDR1 and CDR2: SGHRS and YFSETQ. The CDR3 totals 15 residues. The V end was cut by 0 bases, the J end by 0 bases, with 6 bases between. This CDR3 reads CASSLGQTNTGELFF. The CDR3 coding sequence is TGCGCCAGCAGCTTGGGACAGACGAACACCGGGGAGCTGTTTTTT.

The chain has TRBV5-8 and TRBJ2-2; unclear D gene. Per germline, CDR1 SGHTS and CDR2 YDEGEE. This CDR3 contains 14 residues. The germline V and J ends were trimmed by 7 bases and 1 base, with 11 bases remaining between them. CDR3 in amino acids: CASATPWNTGELFF. In DNA, the CDR3 is TGTGCCAGCGCTACCCCCTGGAACACCGGGGAGCTGTTTTTT. The entire variable domain, with the rest obtained from reference TRBV5-8 and TRBJ2-2, is as follows: EAGVTQSPTHLIKTRGQQATLRCSPISGHTSVYWYQQALGLGLQFLLWYDEGEERNRGNFPPRFSGRQFPNYSSELNVNALELEDSALYLCASATPWNTGELFFGEGSRLTVL.

The J gene is TRBJ1-2, the V gene TRBV18; TRBD1 matches 9 bases. CDR3 size: 16 residues. Germline V gene lookup returns CDR1 KGHSH and CDR2 LQKENI. V was clipped by 5 bases and J by 4 bases; unmatched bases: 11. CDR3 protein: CASSAEQGAEVYGYTF. The CDR3 DNA reads TGTGCCAGCTCAGCGGAACAGGGGGCGGAGGTCTATGGCTACACCTTC.

The rearrangement joins TRBV28 to TRBJ2-7; D uncertain. V was clipped by 4 bases and J by 3 bases, with 16 bases between them. The CDR3 runs 15 residues. Germline V gene data show CDR1 as MDHEN and CDR2 as SYDVKM. The CDR3 region is CASSSLEVFSYEQYF. The DNA of the CDR3 is TGTGCCAGCAGTTCCCTTGAGGTCTTCAGCTACGAGCAGTACTTC.

The genes are TRBV24-1 and TRBJ2-3; 10 positions match TRBD2. The CDR3 totals 12 residues. Germline CDR1 KGHDR, CDR2 SFDVKD. V lost 9 bases and J lost 8; bases outside the gene matches: 4. CDR3 nucleotide sequence: TGTGCCACCCAAGCGGGAGGGCTTACGCAGTATTTT. It is translated as CATQAGGLTQYF.

V usage is TRBV4-2 and J usage is TRBJ1-4; D uncertain. The CDR3 has 15 amino acids. Germline V gives CDR1 LGHNA, CDR2 YNFKEQ. V lost 1 base and J 7 bases, leaving 13 bases between the germline ends. In nucleotides, the CDR3 is TGTGCCAGCAGCCAAGCGGAGGGTTTGGGTGAAAAACTGTTTTTT. This codes for CASSQAEGLGEKLFF.

V gene TRBV6-5 combines with J gene TRBJ1-1; D gene uncertain. The V gene's germline CDR1 is MNHEY and CDR2 SVGAGI. Deletions cut 7 bases from V and 5 bases from J, with 14 bases between. The CDR3 spans 13 residues. The CDR3 nucleotides read TGTGCCAGCACCCTCCTCGGAGGAACTGAAGCTTTCTTT. It is translated as CASTLLGGTEAFF.

This sequence joins TRBV7-8 and TRBJ1-2; possible D gene TRBD1, 6 bases. CDR3 length: 14 residues. The ends were cut back, 1 base at V and 4 bases at J, with 10 bases in the middle. The germline V gene has CDR1 SGHVS and CDR2 FQNEAQ. The CDR3 region has the DNA TGTGCCAGCAGCTTAGTAATGACAGGCTATGGCTACACCTTC. Encoded protein: CASSLVMTGYGYTF.

This chain uses TRBV4-1 with TRBJ2-7; D perhaps matches TRBD1 (6 bases). Per the germline V gene, CDR1 is MGHRA and CDR2 is YSYEKL. The ends were cut back, 4 bases at V and 6 bases at J, with 19 bases in the middle. CDR3 length: 15 amino acids. The CDR3 DNA follows: TGCGCCAGCAGCCCTCCCAGGGGTACTCTCGCCGAGCAGTACTTC. Amino acid sequence: CASSPPRGTLAEQYF.

This chain links TRBV9 with TRBJ1-4; D might be TRBD1 (6 bases). In germline, CDR1 is SGDLS, CDR2 YYNGEE. V shed 0 bases and J shed 4 bases, with 19 bases lying between them. The CDR3 length is 18 residues. The CDR3 sequence is CASSVGPLTGLINEKLFF. DNA for the CDR3: TGTGCCAGCAGCGTAGGCCCTCTCACAGGGCTGATTAATGAAAAACTGTTTTTT.

This clone was detected many times. The chain is built from TRBV7-9 and TRBJ2-2, with 11 bases that match TRBD2. After removal of 0 bases from V and 7 bases from J, the junction contained 7 bases not matched to a gene. The CDR3 has 17 residues. Germline CDR1 is SEHNR and CDR2 is FQNEAQ (reference sequence). CDR3 in DNA: TGTGCCAGCAGCTTAGCCGTAGCGGGAGGGCCTGTCGGGGAGCTGTTTTTT. Its protein is CASSLAVAGGPVGELFF. The full variable domain, its missing parts supplied by reference TRBV7-9 and TRBJ2-2, is DTGVSQNPRHKITKRGQNVTFRCDPISEHNRLYWYRQTLGQGPEFLTYFQNEAQLEKSRLLSDRFSAERPKGSFSTLEIQRTEQGDSAMYLCASSLAVAGGPVGELFFGEGSRLTVL.

The chain is built from TRBV5-4 and TRBJ1-2; D ambiguous. The CDR3 runs 12 residues. V was pared by 2 bases and J by 2 bases, with 4 bases between. Germline values: CDR1 SGHNT, CDR2 YYREEE (reference sequence). As DNA, the CDR3 is TGTGCCAGCAGCTTCCAGAACTATGGCTACACCTTC. Amino acids: CASSFQNYGYTF.

The chain has TRBV9 and TRBJ2-3, with 8 bases that match TRBD2. V dropped 4 bases and J dropped 3; count of bases not matched to a gene: 10. Germline V gene lookup returns CDR1 SGDLS and CDR2 YYNGEE. The CDR3 is made up of 16 amino acids. In DNA, the CDR3 is TGTGCCAGCAGCCCCCGGACGACTAGCGCGACAGATACGCAGTATTTT. This codes for CASSPRTTSATDTQYF. Drawing the rest from reference TRBV9 and TRBJ2-3, the complete variable domain is DSGVTQTPKHLITATGQRVTLRCSPRSGDLSVYWYQQSLDQGLQFLIQYYNGEERAKGNILERFSAQQFPDLHSELNLSSLELGDSALYFCASSPRTTSATDTQYFGPGTRLTVL.

This sequence joins TRBV7-3 and TRBJ2-1, with 7 bases identical to TRBD2. Germline CDR1 is SGHTA and CDR2 is FQGTGA. CDR3 length: 16 amino acids. With V trimmed by 2 bases and J by 0 bases, 4 bases remained unmatched. CDR3 loop: CASSLFGGSSYNEQFF. In DNA, the CDR3 is TGTGCCAGCAGCTTATTCGGGGGGAGCTCCTACAATGAGCAGTTCTTC.

This chain connects TRBV4-2 to TRBJ2-5; D might be TRBD1 (5 bases). The germline CDR1 and CDR2 sequences are LGHNA and YNFKEQ. The V and J ends lost 4 bases and 8 bases respectively, with 17 bases between them. The CDR3 extends over 14 amino acids. The CDR3, as DNA: TGTGCCAGCAGCCGTAATCTAGGGGTTGGAACCCAGTACTTC. Translation: CASSRNLGVGTQYF.

J is TRBJ1-5 and V is TRBV11-3, with 10 positions matching TRBD1. CDR3 size: 19 residues. The V gene end was trimmed by 1 base and the J gene end by 2 bases; junction bases not matched to a gene: 11. CDR1 is SGHNT, CDR2 YENEEA, per germline. The CDR3 DNA is TGTGCCAGCAGCTTAGTGGGACAGGGGAACTGTGTCCGCAATCAGCCCCAGCATTTT. Amino acid sequence: CASSLVGQGNCVRNQPQHF.

In regard to this clone: The sample has other DNA sequences that encode this CDR3 too. The chain carries TRBV9 and TRBJ2-3; TRBD2 matches 10 bases. Trimming cost V 2 bases and J 2 bases; bases outside gene matches: 2. Germline CDR1 and CDR2: SGDLS and YYNGEE. The CDR3 spans 15 residues. The CDR3 coding sequence is TGTGCCAGCAGCGTGACTAGCGGGTCCACAGATACGCAGTATTTT. Translation gives CASSVTSGSTDTQYF.

V usage is TRBV7-9 and J usage is TRBJ2-7; TRBD2 might be the D (6 bases). V was shortened by 9 bases and J by 2 bases, with 14 bases between the two germline ends. There are 13 residues in the CDR3. The germline V gene has CDR1 SEHNR and CDR2 FQNEAQ (reference sequence). The DNA for the CDR3 is TGTGCCAGTCAGGCGGGATGGGCCTACGAGCAGTACTTC. Its protein is CASQAGWAYEQYF.

The rearrangement joins TRBV10-3 to TRBJ1-6; D unclear. This CDR3 has 13 residues. Trimming cost V 5 bases and J 10 bases, with 12 bases left between them. Germline values: CDR1 ENHRY, CDR2 SYGVKD. CDR3 sequence (DNA): TGTGCCATCAGTAGCGGGGATGGATCACCCCTCCACTTT. Residues: CAISSGDGSPLHF.

The V and J genes are TRBV9 and TRBJ2-7, with TRBD1 matching over 7 bases. The CDR3 totals 14 residues. Unmatched junction bases numbered 6, after V lost 4 bases and J lost 2 bases. The germline V gene has CDR1 SGDLS and CDR2 YYNGEE. CDR3 nucleotides: TGTGCCAGCAGCTTCGGACAGGTACCCTACGAGCAGTACTTC. This translates into CASSFGQVPYEQYF.

The V and J genes are TRBV18 and TRBJ2-3, with D possibly matching TRBD2 (5 bases). Germline V gene data show CDR1 as KGHSH and CDR2 as LQKENI. V was pared by 3 bases and J by 0 bases, with 13 bases between. The CDR3 runs 16 residues. The CDR3 bases are TGTGCCAGCTCACCCCTAGGCGGGTTTAGCACAGATACGCAGTATTTT. As protein: CASSPLGGFSTDTQYF.

This clone came up once. This chain links TRBV7-2 with TRBJ1-5; possible D gene TRBD1, 6 bases. The CDR3 sequence is 15 residues long. Trimming took 2 bases from V and 3 from J, leaving 11 bases between them. Germline V gene lookup returns CDR1 SGHTA and CDR2 FQGNSA. CDR3 amino acids: CASSLSDSYNQPQHF. For the CDR3, the DNA is TGTGCCAGCAGCTTATCGGACAGCTACAATCAGCCCCAGCATTTT.

The chain links TRBV28 to TRBJ1-2; D remains ambiguous. The CDR3 sequence is 14 residues long. The germline CDR1 and CDR2 sequences are MDHEN and SYDVKM. V was pared by 5 bases and J by 4 bases, with 14 bases between. The DNA for the CDR3 is TGTGCCAGCAGTCCCCCTGGGAGTTTCTATGGCTACACCTTC. It yields the protein CASSPPGSFYGYTF.